This entry lists 8 T cell receptor beta chains sequenced from one sample in a study of blood T cell repertoires in COVID-19. Libraries were prepared by immunoSEQ multiplex PCR; TCRdb keeps only in-frame clonotypes and omits some of them. The data show a few hundred thousand clones, 80% to 90% seen once. The sequenced material came from PBMCs or T cells enriched from blood (not recorded which). These receptors were obtained from a man between 25 and 39 years old who had recovered from COVID-19.

In regard to this clone: Other DNA sequences in this sample translate to the same CDR3. This sequence joins TRBV5-1 and TRBJ2-5, with a weak D call TRBD1 (5 bases). Trimming pared 5 bases from V and 2 bases from J, leaving 7 bases between. CDR1 is SGHRS, CDR2 YFSETQ, per germline. The CDR3 runs to 12 residues. The CDR3 loop is CASSRTQETQYF. The DNA for the CDR3 is TGCGCCAGCAGTAGGACACAAGAGACCCAGTACTTC. Combining the CDR3 with reference TRBV5-1 and TRBJ2-5 gives the whole variable domain KAGVTQTPRYLIKTRGQQVTLSCSPISGHRSVSWYQQTPGQGLQFLFEYFSETQRNKGNFPGRFSGRQFSNSRSEMNVSTLELGDSALYLCASSRTQETQYFGPGTRLLVL.

V gene TRBV5-1 combines with J gene TRBJ2-1; 9 bases match TRBD2. From germline, CDR1 is SGHRS and CDR2 YFSETQ. CDR3 length: 15 residues. The ends lost 0 bases at V and 13 bases at J; junction bases unmatched: 11. The CDR3 DNA is TGCGCCAGCAGCTTGGGTAGCGGGGGCCAAGATCCACAGTTCTTC. This translates into CASSLGSGGQDPQFF.

The rearrangement uses TRBV5-4 and TRBJ2-5; 9 positions agree with TRBD2. The CDR3 is made up of 16 amino acids. The germline V gene encodes CDR1 SGHNT and CDR2 YYREEE (reference sequence). Losses at the gene ends were 0 bases for V and 2 bases for J; bases not matched to a gene: 5. CDR3 sequence reads: CASSLGAGGQQETQYF. Written as DNA, the CDR3 is TGTGCCAGCAGCTTGGGAGCGGGGGGCCAACAAGAGACCCAGTACTTC. Together with reference TRBV5-4 and TRBJ2-5, the CDR3 gives the full variable domain: ETGVTQSPTHLIKTRGQQVTLRCSSQSGHNTVSWYQQALGQGPQFIFQYYREEENGRGNFPPRFSGLQFPNYSSELNVNALELDDSALYLCASSLGAGGQQETQYFGPGTRLLVL.

V usage is TRBV6-5 and J usage is TRBJ2-2, with TRBD1 matching 8 bases. After removal of 5 bases from V and 4 bases from J, the junction contained 6 bases not matched to a gene. Germline-derived CDR1 and CDR2 are MNHEY and SVGAGI. The CDR3 spans 15 residues. The CDR3 DNA follows: TGTGCCAGCAGTCCGGGACAGGTGGGCACCGGGGAGCTGTTTTTT. Protein product: CASSPGQVGTGELFF.

As regards this clone: Other nucleotide sequences in the sample specify the same CDR3. This chain uses TRBV4-1 with TRBJ1-1; D is unresolved. Germline V CDR1 and CDR2: MGHRA, YSYEKL. The V and J ends lost 0 bases and 5 bases respectively, with 10 bases between them. CDR3 length equals 14 residues. The CDR3 region is CASSQDRGRTEAFF. The CDR3 DNA follows: TGCGCCAGCAGCCAAGATCGTGGGAGAACTGAAGCTTTCTTT.

CDR3 region: CASSQGGPGTSDTQYF. CDR3 in DNA: TGTGCCAGCAGCCAGGGGGGTCCCGGGACCTCAGATACGCAGTATTTT. The V call is TRBV3-1 (or the pseudogene TRBV3-2), the J call TRBJ2-3, with D possibly matching TRBD2 (6 bases). Germline V gene sequence: CDR1 LGHDT, CDR2 YNNKEL (reference sequence). Trimming cost V 3 bases and J 4 bases, with 17 bases left between them. There are 16 residues in the CDR3.

In DNA, the CDR3 is TGCGCCAGCAGCCCTGGTGGATCCAGGCCAGGGGGCGAGCAGTACTTC. It translates to CASSPGGSRPGGEQYF. V usage is TRBV5-1 and J usage is TRBJ2-7, with TRBD1 matching 7 bases. CDR3 length: 16 amino acids. V shed 4 bases, J shed 6 bases, and the junction held 16 bases outside the gene matches. Germline values: CDR1 SGHRS, CDR2 YFSETQ. Combining the CDR3 with reference TRBV5-1 and TRBJ2-7 gives the whole variable domain KAGVTQTPRYLIKTRGQQVTLSCSPISGHRSVSWYQQTPGQGLQFLFEYFSETQRNKGNFPGRFSGRQFSNSRSEMNVSTLELGDSALYLCASSPGGSRPGGEQYFGPGTRLTVT.

The V call is TRBV7-3, the J call TRBJ1-1, with unresolved D. The CDR3 has 13 amino acids. In germline, CDR1 is SGHTA, CDR2 FQGTGA. V lost 6 bases and J 8 bases, leaving 16 bases between the germline ends. The DNA of the CDR3 is TGTGCCAGCAGTCGAACAACAAATAGCGAAGCTTTCTTT. Its protein is CASSRTTNSEAFF. The full variable domain, its missing parts supplied by reference TRBV7-3 and TRBJ1-1, is GAGVSQTPSNKVTEKGKYVELRCDPISGHTALYWYRQSLGQGPEFLIYFQGTGAADDSGLPNDRFFAVRPEGSVSTLKIQRTERGDSAVYLCASSRTTNSEAFFGQGTRLTVV.